This T cell receptor (beta chain) was identified during a study of blood T cell repertoires in COVID-19. Overall study: From the United States, Italy and Spain came samples of acute and convalescent COVID-19. From T cells, B-cell-depleted T cells, or PBMCs came the material, which was cDNA or gDNA.

Source study methods: Cell counts per sample came from amplifying reference gene primers. TCRdb keeps only in-frame clones here, not all; method: immunoSEQ multiplex PCR. That table gives V, J and clone size, and the DNA gave D and trimming. The sample includes about 190,000 clones, around 80% of them seen just once. V gave up 0 bases and J gave up 0 bases, with 9 bases separating them. Germline V CDR1 and CDR2: SGHRS, YFSETQ. The CDR3 runs to 15 residues. The TCR originated in a woman in her forties or fifties with acute or convalescent COVID-19. V usage is TRBV5-1 and J usage is TRBJ1-1, with D possibly TRBD1 on 6 matching bases. Sequencing used peripheral blood. The CDR3 here is CASSLGEGVNTEAFF. The CDR3 DNA is TGCGCCAGCAGCTTGGGGGAGGGGGTGAACACTGAAGCTTTCTTT.